This T cell receptor (beta chain) came from a study of T cell responses to AZD1222 COVID-19 vaccine. The protocol was immunoSEQ multiplex PCR, while the TCRdb copy is restricted to in-frame clones and leaves out a portion. The sample contains some 91,000 clones, just over 90% of which appear only once. This CDR3 has 15 residues. V was clipped by 5 bases and J by 6 bases, with 14 bases between them. Per germline, CDR1 SGHVS and CDR2 FQNEAQ. The sequencing used peripheral blood, collected on day 0 of AZD1222 vaccination. This clonotype was obtained from an adult in good health. V is TRBV7-8 and J is TRBJ1-6, with TRBD1 as a possible D gene (6 bases). As DNA, the CDR3 is TGTGCCAGCAGCCCCCTTTTAGGGGGTAATTCACCCCTCCACTTT. Its translation is CASSPLLGGNSPLHF.